This entry features one TCR beta chain sequence. Antigen unknown. The study profiled TCR beta VDJ and CDR3 using genomic DNA as template. TCRdb recomputed calls from the reads with MiXCR, one row per CDR3 protein. Among about 120,000 distinct CDR3 sequences listed, roughly 55% were seen once. The data belong to a study of CD8+CD57+ T cells in acquired aplastic anemia. Whole-study context: The mean DNA yield obtained from sorted CD4+ and CD8+ cells came to 3.2 ug.

Study-level results: Patients and controls had in common twenty-nine CD8+ CDR3 sequences.

The CDR3 contains 13 residues. V gave up 6 bases and J gave up 7 bases, with 15 bases separating them. Patients who underwent sequencing had shown CD8+CD57+ cell expansion by flow cytometry. The rearrangement uses TRBV12-3 or TRBV12-4 and TRBJ2-5; a weak D match, TRBD2 (6 bases). This sequence was found in a human donor with aplastic anemia. Sequenced: sorted CD4+, CD8+, or CD8+CD57+ T cells (not recorded which) from PBMCs. This CDR3 is CASSQTGEGTQYF. CDR3 sequence (DNA): TGTGCCAGCAGCCAGACGGGGGAAGGGACCCAGTACTTC.